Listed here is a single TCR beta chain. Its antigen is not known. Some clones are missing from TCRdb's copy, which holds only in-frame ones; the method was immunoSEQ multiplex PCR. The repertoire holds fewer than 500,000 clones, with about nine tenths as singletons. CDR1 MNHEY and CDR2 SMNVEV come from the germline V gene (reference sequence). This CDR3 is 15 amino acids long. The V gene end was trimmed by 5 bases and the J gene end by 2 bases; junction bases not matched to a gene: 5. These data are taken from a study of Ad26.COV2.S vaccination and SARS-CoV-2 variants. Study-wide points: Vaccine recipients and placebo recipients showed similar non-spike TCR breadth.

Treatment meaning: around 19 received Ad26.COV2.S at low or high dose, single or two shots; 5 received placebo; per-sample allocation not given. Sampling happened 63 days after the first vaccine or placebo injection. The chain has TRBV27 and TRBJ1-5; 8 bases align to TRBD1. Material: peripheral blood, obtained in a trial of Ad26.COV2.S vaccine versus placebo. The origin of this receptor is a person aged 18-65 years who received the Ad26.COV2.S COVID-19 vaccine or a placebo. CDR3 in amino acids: CASSKRGQGNQPQHF. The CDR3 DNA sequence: TGTGCCAGCAGTAAAAGGGGACAGGGCAATCAGCCCCAGCATTTT.